This TCR beta chain came from a study of blood T cell repertoires in COVID-19. Whole-study context: Nucleic acid was either cDNA or gDNA, and it came from T cells, B-cell-depleted T cells, or PBMCs.

As for this clone: Additional DNA sequences in this sample encode the identical CDR3.

CDR1 and CDR2 (germline): MDHEN, SYDVKM. The V gene lost 5 bases and the J gene lost 3 bases, with 16 bases spanning the gap. This CDR3 contains 15 residues. In the original analysis: Amplification of reference gene primers was used by the study to estimate nucleated cell counts. The assay was immunoSEQ multiplex PCR, and TCRdb's table has in-frame clones only and misses some. V, J and clone size derive from that table, while D and trimming were established from the DNA sequence. The sample records more than 55,000 clones, 70% to 90% being singletons. Sequencing input: peripheral blood. The chain links TRBV28 to TRBJ1-1; the D gene is possibly TRBD1 (6 bases). The origin of this receptor is a man in his 60s with acute or convalescent COVID-19. The CDR3 DNA is TGTGCCAGCAGTCCCCCTACAGGGATGGACACTGAAGCTTTCTTT. This gives the protein CASSPPTGMDTEAFF. Full variable domain (rest looked up from reference TRBV28 and TRBJ1-1): DVKVTQSSRYLVKRTGEKVFLECVQDMDHENMFWYRQDPGLGLRLIYFSYDVKMKEKGDIPEGYSVSREKKERFSLILESASTNQTSMYLCASSPPTGMDTEAFFGQGTRLTVV.